The T cell receptor beta chain described here comes from a study of neoadjuvant anti-PD-1 for oral cavity cancer (dated by TCRdb to the early 2020s). At the level of the whole study: Patients mostly received three to four biweekly doses of nivolumab at 3 mg/kg before curative-intent surgical resection. The parent correlative cohort included some twelve patients, with an approximately 34% response rate. Patients with complete response, partial response or stable disease by RECIST 1.1 were defined as responders, whereas patients with progression were defined as non-responders. For patients who did not progress, a fourth nivolumab dose was given around day 43, followed by definitive surgical resection on days 50-56. What the research found in general, with its limitations: Only a few patients per response group were included in the TCR analyses, and larger cohorts for validation were called for by the authors. Within PBMCs, T cell clonality (Gini index) was significantly higher in non-responders than responders after neoadjuvant nivolumab. Higher pretreatment blood Treg/Th17 ratios correlated with both higher pretreatment blood TCRbeta clonality and lower post-treatment tumor TCRbeta clonality.

For deep sequencing, each PBMC sample was run in six replicates, with libraries mostly built from 400 to 550 ng of input genomic DNA. The immunoSEQ hsTCRbeta kit was used to prepare TCRbeta libraries, following the manufacturer's instructions. The finished libraries were brought together in one pool at approximately 3 nM, which was then read using an Illumina NovaSeq 6000 S4 flow cell. The authors processed their data as follows. Raw data preprocessing and quality control were performed with the immunoSEQ Analyzer. The analysis was limited to productive rearrangements, and each clonotype was defined by a unique CDR3 amino acid sequence. Using the R package tcR, the researchers computed the Gini-Simpson index as their estimate of repertoire clonality. Student's t test was used to compare Gini indices, and Pearson correlation was used to assess associations with tumor size change. The table comes from immuneACCESS by way of TCRdb, which keeps in-frame sequences with V and J called. Part of the clones is missing from these tables; in studies checked, under half for an unresolved V gene and the rest for unknown reasons. V, J and clone size were drawn from that table, and D and trimming were deduced from the DNA. This sample gives about 12,000 clones in total; 60% to 85% of them show up just once. The ten biggest clones cover about 2.4% of the sample.

V loses 6 bases, J loses 2 bases, and the germline ends lie 7 bases apart. The CDR3 runs 12 amino acids, cysteine and phenylalanine included. Only CDR3 DNA remains: 36 bases, in frame from the first base. As encoded in the germline V gene, CDR1 is SNHLY while CDR2 is FYNNEI. Details on this clone: Its specific antigen is unknown. Per-nucleotide qualities are absent, and no much larger clonotype sits a single base away.

Sample time point, as interpreted from the label and publication: after neoadjuvant nivolumab, at surgical resection. Patients were newly diagnosed with stage II-IVA oral cavity squamous cell carcinoma and had received no prior systemic or radiation treatment. The cohort was made up of patients with locally advanced, HPV-negative oral cavity squamous cell carcinoma. No culture maintenance or expansion was done, as the peripheral blood mononuclear cells went straight to analysis. The samples were drawn from a longitudinal correlative study tied to a single-arm phase II trial testing neoadjuvant nivolumab in oral cavity squamous cell carcinoma. Subject-matched pre- and post-treatment PBMCs and tumors from three responders and three non-responders were subjected to genomic DNA-based TCRbeta sequencing. Peripheral blood mononuclear cells were collected before nivolumab treatment and again after treatment, at the time of surgery. The Maxwell RSC DNA from Cells kit was used to extract genomic DNA from PBMCs.

Specimen: PBMCs, collected after nivolumab (anti-PD-1) treatment. Recombination joined TRBV2 with TRBJ2-5, with the identity of the D gene unclear. This sequence originates from a person aged 40 to 85 with oral cavity squamous cell carcinoma. The nucleotide sequence is TGTGCCAGCAGGCGATCGCAAGAGACCCAGTACTTC. Its protein is CASRRSQETQYF.